A single sample gave rise to the 13 T cell receptor beta chains below, sequenced in a study of PD-1 blockade in classical Hodgkin lymphoma (dated by TCRdb to the early 2020s). This sample's time point label indicates: cycle 4 day 1 (C4D1), after around six weeks of nivolumab. All trial patients had relapsed after autologous stem cell transplantation, with cohorts A, B and C differing in prior brentuximab vedotin exposure. Library preparation employed the immunoSEQ multiplex PCR assay. TCRdb's version of the immuneACCESS table is confined to in-frame rearrangements and falls short of the full clone set. An unresolved V gene accounts for under half of the shortfall where checked; the remainder is of unknown origin. In this sample the table shows about 5,000 clones, 60% to 80% of which occur a single time. The top ten clones comprise 25% to 30% of the sample. Sequenced material: peripheral blood mononuclear cells (PBMCs), taken before the fourth cycle of nivolumab. The receptor source for this set is a human donor with classical Hodgkin lymphoma.

This CDR3 reads CASSDSIRGANEQFF. The CDR3 nucleotides read TGTGCCAGCAGTGACTCGATCAGGGGGGCCAATGAGCAGTTCTTC. This chain joins TRBV6-4 and TRBJ2-1; maybe TRBD1 (7 bases). Germline CDR1 MRHNA, CDR2 SNTAGT. Trimming stripped 0 bases from V and 6 bases from J, with 12 bases between. CDR3 length equals 15 residues.

The V gene is TRBV30, the J gene TRBJ1-3, with D unclear. V lost 4 bases and J 7 bases, leaving 11 bases between the germline ends. Germline CDR1 reads GTSNPN; CDR2 reads SVGIG (reference sequence). The CDR3 covers 12 residues. CDR3 region: CAWKGPWNTIYF. CDR3 nucleotide sequence: TGTGCCTGGAAAGGGCCTTGGAACACCATATATTTT. The full variable domain, in which reference TRBV30 and TRBJ1-3 provide the parts outside the CDR3, is SQTIHQWPATLVQPVGSPLSLECTVEGTSNPNLYWYRQAAGRGLQLLFYSVGIGQISSEVPQNLSASRPQDRQFILSSKKLLLSDSGFYLCAWKGPWNTIYFGEGSWLTVV.

V gene TRBV10-3 combines with J gene TRBJ2-1; TRBD2 agrees at 8 bases. Trimming took 4 bases from V and 3 from J; bases not matched to a gene: 2. Germline values: CDR1 ENHRY, CDR2 SYGVKD. The CDR3 loop spans 14 amino acids. The CDR3 nucleotides are TGTGCCATCAGTGTGGCGGGAGGCTACAATGAGCAGTTCTTC. Its protein product is CAISVAGGYNEQFF.

In DNA, the CDR3 is TGTGCCACCAGCAGAGACAGGTTAGGCAATCAGCCCCAGCATTTT. This codes for CATSRDRLGNQPQHF. The V gene is TRBV15, the J gene TRBJ1-5, with D uncertain. Trimming cost V 0 bases and J 2 bases, with 8 bases left between them. This CDR3 spans 15 amino acids. In germline, CDR1 is LNHNV, CDR2 YYDKDF (reference sequence).

The J gene is TRBJ1-1, the V gene TRBV5-4; weak D call: TRBD1 (5 bases). Trimming took off 4 bases at V and 8 bases at J, with 15 bases between the two ends. This CDR3 is 13 amino acids long. The germline V gene has CDR1 SGHNT and CDR2 YYREEE (reference sequence). The CDR3 DNA reads TGTGCCAGCAGCCGGCAGGGTCCACCGGAAGCTTTCTTT. The encoded protein is CASSRQGPPEAFF. The full variable domain, its missing parts supplied by reference TRBV5-4 and TRBJ1-1, is ETGVTQSPTHLIKTRGQQVTLRCSSQSGHNTVSWYQQALGQGPQFIFQYYREEENGRGNFPPRFSGLQFPNYSSELNVNALELDDSALYLCASSRQGPPEAFFGQGTRLTVV.

This clone appeared once. This chain joins TRBV27 and TRBJ1-6; TRBD1 aligns across 7 bases. V dropped 6 bases and J dropped 9; count of bases not matched to a gene: 8. The CDR3 has 14 residues. Germline CDR1 MNHEY, CDR2 SMNVEV (reference sequence). The CDR3 nucleotides are TGTGCCAGCAGAACCGGGACAGCCATTTCACCCCTCCACTTT. As protein: CASRTGTAISPLHF.

This clone came up a few times. This rearrangement joins TRBV4-3 to TRBJ2-7; no clear D gene. The CDR3 has 15 amino acids. The germline CDR1 and CDR2 sequences are LGHNA and YSLEER. Trimming pared 0 bases from V and 2 bases from J, leaving 11 bases between. For the CDR3, the DNA is TGCGCCAGCAGCCAAGACGGTCAGAGCCCCTACGAGCAGTACTTC. Encoded protein: CASSQDGQSPYEQYF.

The CDR3 protein is CATTWKGAGGANVLTF. The CDR3 nucleotides read TGTGCCACGACGTGGAAGGGGGCGGGTGGGGCCAACGTCCTGACTTTC. This sequence joins TRBV13 and TRBJ2-6, with 7 bases fitting TRBD1. CDR1 and CDR2 (germline): PRHDT, FYEKMQ (reference sequence). V shed 10 bases and J 3 bases; nucleotides not matched to a gene: 12. This CDR3 contains 16 residues.

This clone was counted between two and nine times. The chain employs TRBV7-3 and TRBJ2-1; 11 nucleotides line up with TRBD2. CDR1 is SGHTA and CDR2 is FQGTGA in the germline V gene. This CDR3 region has 16 residues. V trimming: 5 bases; J trimming: 6 bases; junction bases outside the gene matches: 9. Here the CDR3 reads CASSHAELAGVNEQFF. CDR3 DNA: TGTGCCAGCAGCCATGCAGAACTAGCGGGAGTCAATGAGCAGTTCTTC.

The J gene is TRBJ2-3, the V gene TRBV7-3; tentative D call: TRBD2 (5 bases). The V end lost 2 bases, the J end lost 2 bases, and 14 bases lay between the germline ends. Looked up from germline, CDR1 is SGHTA and CDR2 is FQGTGA. The CDR3 is 16 amino acids. This chain's CDR3 is CASSLGWLADTDTQYF. CDR3 bases: TGTGCCAGCAGCTTAGGTTGGCTAGCAGACACAGATACGCAGTATTTT.

Relative to its sample, this clone is medium-sized. The V gene is TRBV19, the J gene TRBJ1-5; a possible D gene is TRBD1 (5 bases). The CDR3 is 14 residues long. V lost 8 bases to trimming and J lost 6 bases, with 17 bases between them. In germline, CDR1 is LNHDA, CDR2 SQIVND (reference sequence). This chain's CDR3 is CASLMRGAGQPQHF. Written as DNA, the CDR3 is TGTGCCAGTCTTATGAGAGGGGCCGGTCAGCCCCAGCATTTT.

This clone has more than one count but fewer than ten. The chain uses TRBV7-2 and TRBJ1-2; D is possibly TRBD1 (5 bases). The CDR3 totals 13 residues. CDR1 is SGHTA, CDR2 FQGNSA, per germline. V was cut by 5 bases and J by 6 bases, with 13 bases left in between. The CDR3 nucleotides read TGTGCCAGCAGCCTCATACAGGAGGATGGCTACACCTTC. Translation gives CASSLIQEDGYTF.

J is TRBJ2-7 and V is TRBV15, with TRBD1 matching 8 bases. The germline V gene encodes CDR1 LNHNV and CDR2 YYDKDF (reference sequence). The length of the CDR3 is 15 residues. V was pared by 1 base and J by 0 bases, with 2 bases of the junction left unmatched. Here the CDR3 DNA reads TGTGCCACCAGCAGAGGGACAGGGATCTCCTACGAGCAGTACTTC. Translation gives CATSRGTGISYEQYF.